The 8 T cell receptor beta chains listed next were all sequenced from one sample in a study of regulatory T cells in long-lasting Graves disease. As for time point: newly diagnosed GD, antithyroid drugs for less than 3 months. Extracted RNA from PBMCs served as the source of the TCR library. CDR3 regions were amplified by Arm-PCR using iRepertoire HTBI primers to build TCR beta libraries. TCRdb fed the multiplex PCR reads into MiXCR, producing one record per CDR3 protein. The sample has more than 300,000 distinct CDR3 sequences, under 20% seen once; the top ten hold 20% to 25%. The same data also went into a second study, on T cells in Graves' hyperthyroidism and ophthalmopathy.

The sample consisted of peripheral blood mononuclear cells (PBMCs), taken at new diagnosis, from a patient treated with antithyroid drugs. These receptors were collected from a woman in her late teens or twenties with Graves disease.

The chain combines TRBV29-1 with TRBJ1-4, with D possibly TRBD1 on 5 matching bases. The CDR3 sequence is 13 residues long. V was pared by 4 bases and J by 8 bases, with 14 bases between. Germline V lookup: CDR1 SQVTM, CDR2 ANQGSEA. CDR3 loop: CSVGWGVGEKLFF. CDR3 nucleotide sequence: TGCAGCGTTGGTTGGGGGGTTGGCGAAAAACTGTTTTTT.

Of note for this clonotype: One base away lies a much larger clone, so this may be a sequencing read error. CDR3: CASSLVGSGVYYEQHF. In DNA, the CDR3 is TGTGCCAGCAGCTTAGTTGGGAGCGGGGTTTATTACGAGCAGCACTTC. J is TRBJ2-7 and V is TRBV7-2; 7 bases agree with TRBD2. From germline, CDR1 is SGHTA and CDR2 FQGNSA. CDR3 length: 16 amino acids. Based on the CDR3 plus reference TRBV7-2 and TRBJ2-7, the full variable domain is GAGVSQSPSNKVTEKGKDVELRCDPISGHTALYWYRQSLGQGLEFLIYFQGNSAPDKSGLPSDRFSAERTGGSVSTLTIQRTQQEDSAVYLCASSLVGSGVYYEQHFGPGTRLTVT.

This clonotype was counted ten times or more. This chain uses TRBV6-2 or TRBV6-3 with TRBJ1-1; D unresolved. Between the trimmed V and J ends, which lost 0 bases and 1 base, there was a span of 12 bases. Germline CDR1 MNHEY, CDR2 SVGEGT. The CDR3 has 16 residues. As DNA, the CDR3 is TGTGCCAGCAGTTACTCGAATCTAGGAGGGAACACTGAAGCTTTCTTT. Protein sequence: CASSYSNLGGNTEAFF.

This clonotype was found many times. V usage is TRBV7-2 and J usage is TRBJ2-1, with 12 positions matching TRBD2. The CDR3 is 17 amino acids. V was pared by 4 bases and J by 7 bases, with 11 bases of the junction left unmatched. Looked up from germline, CDR1 is SGHTA and CDR2 is FQGNSA. For the CDR3, the DNA is TGTGCCAGCAGCTCGTCAAGACTAGCGGGAGACTTGAATGAGCAGTTCTTC. It is translated as CASSSSRLAGDLNEQFF.

A remark on this clonotype: The CDR3 ends on some other residue instead of the conserved phenylalanine or tryptophan, so this is likely a read error. This chain uses TRBV27 with TRBJ1-2; TRBD1 matches at 8 bases. From germline, CDR1 is MNHEY and CDR2 SMNVEV (reference sequence). The J segment lost 4 bases and the V segment lost 6 bases, leaving 4 bases of the junction unmatched. The CDR3 extends over 13 amino acids. CDR3 loop: CASSIGQGYGYTS. The CDR3 DNA reads TGTGCCAGCAGCATAGGACAGGGCTATGGCTACACCTCC.

A remark on this clonotype: Since a much larger clone is just one base distant, this may be a read error. V and J are TRBV20-1 and TRBJ1-4, with 8 bases that match TRBD1. Germline V gene data show CDR1 as DFQATT and CDR2 as SNEGSKA (reference sequence). The CDR3 contains 13 residues. The J segment lost 13 bases and the V segment lost 3 bases, leaving 10 bases of the junction unmatched. The CDR3 spells CSARTGEFGGLFF. The CDR3 DNA reads TGCAGTGCTAGGACAGGGGAGTTTGGTGGACTGTTTTTT.

Many counts were recorded for this clonotype. The chain uses TRBV2 and TRBJ1-2; D is ambiguous. V gave up 4 bases and J gave up 3 bases, with 21 bases separating them. The germline CDR1 and CDR2 sequences are SNHLY and FYNNEI. This CDR3 has 17 residues. This CDR3 reads CASSGGRGIPLDYGYTF. DNA for the CDR3: TGTGCCAGCAGTGGGGGTCGAGGGATACCCCTTGACTATGGCTACACCTTC.

The genes are TRBV6-1 and TRBJ2-2; perhaps TRBD1 as D (7 bases). Trimming shortened V by 11 bases and J by 7 bases, and 17 bases separated the two germline ends. CDR1 is MNHNS, CDR2 SASEGT, per germline. The CDR3 runs to 13 residues. The CDR3 coding sequence is TGTGCCGGGGGGACAGCTTCGGGCGGGGAGCTGTTTTTT. Translation: CAGGTASGGELFF.